This paragraph covers one T cell receptor (beta chain) sequence. Its antigen target is currently unknown. Base quality data are lacking; no much larger clone is found one base away. Inclusive of the bounding cysteine and phenylalanine, the CDR3 is 16 residues long. Kept here is only the CDR3 DNA, which spans 48 bases and is read in frame from base 1. CDR1 and CDR2 are drawn from the germline V gene: SGHTA, FQGNSA. For this chain, trimming is 5 bases at the V end and 2 bases at the J end, and the number of junction bases without a gene match is 9. Collaborating institutions collected whole blood in K2EDTA tubes following their own protocols. For TCRbeta analysis, collaborator samples were shipped as frozen whole blood, as isolated PBMCs, or as DNA extracted from either sample type. The data stem from a study of blood T cell repertoires in COVID-19 (dated by TCRdb to the early 2020s). Context from the whole study: Samples covering the acute and convalescent phases of COVID-19 were provided by collaborators in the United States, Italy and Spain. The material from the prospective study consisted of cDNA or gDNA derived from T cells, B-cell-depleted T cells, or PBMCs. Subjects who had been exposed to COVID-19, were actively infected with it, or had recovered from it provided the deeply sampled blood TCRbeta repertoires that made up the dataset. The repertoires were made available in a free public database intended to serve as a resource for research on the immune response to SARS-CoV-2. The samples were drawn from two sources: the first 160 participants of the ongoing ImmuneRACE study, and 1,000 to 1,500 subjects contributed by 6 global collaborators. The sample metadata nearly always contained a de-identified subject ID, COVID-19 status, age in years and sex. Where available, HLA class I and class II types were taken from metadata supplied by the sample provider and were not determined by assay-based typing. Results the study describes overall, beyond this receptor: How much clinical and demographic metadata was included differed by source and by participant, and the metadata was provided uncurated.

The immunoSEQ Assay, a bias-controlled multiplex PCR, was used to amplify TCRbeta CDR3 regions from genomic DNA. The study's processing was this. The number of nucleated cells in each sample was estimated from the amplification of reference gene primers within the assay. To quantify the absolute abundance of each unique TCRbeta CDR3 rearrangement, sequence reads were collapsed and filtered. Productive Simpson clonality was computed per sample as the square root of Simpson's diversity index over productive rearrangements. The clones in this table, taken by TCRdb from immuneACCESS, are in-frame only. Not every clone is retained; where verified, under half of the shortfall comes from an unresolved V gene, and the cause of the rest is unknown. The V and J calls and the clone size are those of that table, but D and trimming were determined from the DNA. In all, the sample holds hundreds of thousands of clones, and about 79% of those were seen once. Roughly 10% of the sample is in the top ten clones.

The V and J genes are TRBV7-2 and TRBJ1-1; 9 central nucleotides agree with TRBD1. The source is an older man with acute or convalescent COVID-19. Input material: peripheral blood. The encoded CDR3 is CASSLTSDRGNTEAFF. The DNA reads TGTGCCAGCAGCCTGACGTCGGACAGGGGTAACACTGAAGCTTTCTTT.